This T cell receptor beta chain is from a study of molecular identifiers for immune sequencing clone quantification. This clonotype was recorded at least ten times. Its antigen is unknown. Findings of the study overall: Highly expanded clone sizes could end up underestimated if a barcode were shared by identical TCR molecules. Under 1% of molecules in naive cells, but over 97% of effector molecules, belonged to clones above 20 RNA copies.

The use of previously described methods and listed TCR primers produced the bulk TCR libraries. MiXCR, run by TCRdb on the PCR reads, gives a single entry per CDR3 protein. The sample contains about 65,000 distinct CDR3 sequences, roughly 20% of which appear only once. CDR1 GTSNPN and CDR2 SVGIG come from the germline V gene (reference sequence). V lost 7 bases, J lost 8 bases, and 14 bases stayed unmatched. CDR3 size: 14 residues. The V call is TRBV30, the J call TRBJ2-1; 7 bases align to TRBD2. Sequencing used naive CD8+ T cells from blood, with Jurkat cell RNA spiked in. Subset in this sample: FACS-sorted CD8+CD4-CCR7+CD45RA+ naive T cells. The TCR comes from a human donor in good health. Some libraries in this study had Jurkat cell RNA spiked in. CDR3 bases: TGTGCCTTGAGGATGTCGGGAGGCTTGGATGAGCAGTTCTTC. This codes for CALRMSGGLDEQFF. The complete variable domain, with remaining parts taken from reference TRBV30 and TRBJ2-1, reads SQTIHQWPATLVQPVGSPLSLECTVEGTSNPNLYWYRQAAGRGLQLLFYSVGIGQISSEVPQNLSASRPQDRQFILSSKKLLLSDSGFYLCALRMSGGLDEQFFGPGTRLTVL.